This is a list of T cell receptor beta chains from one sample in a study of blood T cell repertoires in COVID-19. Here immunoSEQ multiplex PCR was the method, and the copy in TCRdb shows in-frame clones only, minus some. The sample lists a few hundred thousand clones; roughly 80% were seen once. The sequencing sample was made of PBMCs or T cells enriched from blood (not recorded which). All receptors derive from a woman aged 50 to 60 who had recovered from COVID-19. The CDR3 runs from the conserved cysteine through the conserved F or W.

TRBJ1-2	TRBV3-1/TRBV3-2	CASSEGQGFGYTF
TRBJ1-2	TRBV12-3/TRBV12-4	CASSPDSKHGYTF
TRBJ1-1	TRBV30	CAWTRDASFSEAFF
TRBJ1-4	TRBV7-9	CASSLGGTGNEKLFF
TRBJ1-5	TRBV3-1/TRBV3-2	CASSHRGRNQPQHF
TRBJ1-5	TRBV29-1	CSVEVQGGGNQPQHF
TRBJ1-1	TRBV11-3	CASSLGGMEWTAVEAFF
TRBJ1-2	TRBV18	CASSPPTGYGYTF
TRBJ2-3	TRBV4-2	CASSRDFSTDTQYF
TRBJ2-7	TRBV3-1/TRBV3-2	CASSQVPSGRSTSYEQYF
TRBJ1-5	TRBV30	CAWSKGQGIQPQHF
TRBJ1-6	TRBV14	CASSHRTGIGVYNSPLHF
TRBJ2-7	TRBV5-4	CASSPTSERYEQYF
TRBJ1-2	TRBV19	CASGGQGYGYTF
TRBJ2-1	TRBV5-1	CASSLVSGRNNEQFF
TRBJ2-7	TRBV7-6	CASSPQGQGEQYF
TRBJ1-1	TRBV5-4	CASSQQGAFTEAFF
TRBJ1-1	TRBV5-1	CASSFLTGTAYEAFF
TRBJ1-2	TRBV6-1	CASSERSEAYGYTF
TRBJ1-4	TRBV6-6	CASSVNKNEKLFF
TRBJ1-1	TRBV23-1	CASSHNDRGPEAFF
TRBJ2-1	TRBV3-1/TRBV3-2	CASSSGGGGGYNEQFF
TRBJ1-1	TRBV6-5	CASRGGQVNTEAFF
TRBJ1-1	TRBV6-5	CASNRKTGGTEAFF
TRBJ2-7	TRBV7-3	CASSLAGGDYEQYF
TRBJ2-1	TRBV12-5	CASGFDSYNEQFF
TRBJ1-2	TRBV3-1/TRBV3-2	CASSPAHRGPNYGYTF
TRBJ2-7	TRBV11-3	CASSLDLAGGGEQYF
TRBJ1-2	TRBV7-8	CASSLAGDSPSYGYTF
TRBJ1-1	TRBV6-5	CASRVDRGREAFF
TRBJ1-2	TRBV7-8	CASSPRRGGDRGYGYTF
TRBJ2-1	TRBV27	CASTSGLYSYNEQFF
TRBJ1-1	TRBV4-2	CASTSTGLMNTEAFF
TRBJ1-5	TRBV18	CASSADRGSNQPQHF
TRBJ2-7	TRBV5-1	CASSLDRYAGEQYF
TRBJ2-1	TRBV19	CASRDPGQGAKNEQFF
TRBJ1-1	TRBV6-5	CASSQMTVNTEAFF
TRBJ1-5	TRBV7-2	CASSLGQGAQPQHF
TRBJ2-1	TRBV6-2/TRBV6-3	CASSYSVTSGRGYNEQFF
TRBJ1-1	TRBV11-3	CASSRGMNTEAFF
TRBJ2-7	TRBV3-1/TRBV3-2	CASSRRSNYEQYF
TRBJ2-7	TRBV11-3	CASSLDAGGEQYF
TRBJ2-2	TRBV18	CASSPLAVNTGELFF
TRBJ1-6	TRBV7-9	CASSVDSNSPLHF
TRBJ1-2	TRBV10-3	CAISTDTYGYTF